A selection of T cell receptor beta chains follows, all from one sample in a study of T cells in Graves' hyperthyroidism and ophthalmopathy. One entry per CDR3 protein results from TCRdb running MiXCR on the multiplex PCR reads. The data show 530,000 or so distinct CDR3 sequences, with approximately 44% seen just once and approximately 8.4% held by the top ten. Input material: peripheral blood or thyroid tissue (not recorded which). These TCRs come from a woman aged 18-29 years with Graves' hyperthyroidism. CDR3s include the opening cysteine and the closing phenylalanine or tryptophan. The D gene is left open where the match is weak. Size is omitted from some rows. Given values are once, few, many or a class for expanded clones.

clone_size cdr3_length d_call j_call v_call cdr3_nt cdr3_aa
- 14 TRBD1 TRBJ2-7 TRBV7-9 TGTGCCAGCAGCAACCGGGACAGGGGATTTCGGCAGTACTTC CASSNRDRGFRQYF
- 17 TRBD2 TRBJ2-1 TRBV27 TGTGCCAGCAGTCCCTTGGGACTAGCGGGAGTAGGTGTTGAGCAGTTCTTC CASSPLGLAGVGVEQFF
few 11 TRBD1 TRBJ1-2 TRBV12-5 TGTGCTAGAACAGGGGTTGAAGGCTACACCTTC CARTGVEGYTF
many 14 - TRBJ1-2 TRBV20-1 TGCAGTGCTAGTCGAGGCAGGGCAGTCGTTGGCTACACCTTC CSASRGRAVVGYTF
- 16 TRBD1 TRBJ2-7 TRBV5-4 TGTGCCAGCAGCCCTATGCCTGGACAGGAGTCCTACGAGCAGTACTTC CASSPMPGQESYEQYF
once 16 TRBD1 TRBJ2-6 TRBV10-3 TGTGCCATCAGTGGGGACAGCCCGGTTGGGGCCAACGTCCTGACTTTC CAISGDSPVGANVLTF
many 15 - TRBJ1-2 TRBV4-1 TGCGCCAGCAGCCAAGAGGACCGTAGAGGCTATGGCTACACCTTC CASSQEDRRGYGYTF
- 14 - TRBJ1-4 TRBV6-1 TGTGCCAGCAGAGGGGCAGCAACTAATGAAAAACTGTTTTTT CASRGAATNEKLFF
- 11 - TRBJ1-1 TRBV19 TGTGCCAGTAATCAAGCAGGGGAAGCTTTCTTT CASNQAGEAFF
few 12 - TRBJ2-7 TRBV24-1 TGTGCCACCAGTGAAACTAGGTACGAGCAGTACTTC CATSETRYEQYF
many 14 - TRBJ1-2 TRBV6-2/TRBV6-3 TGTGCCAGCCGATCCATGTGGATTTCTGGTGGCTACACCTTC CASRSMWISGGYTF
- 11 - TRBJ2-7 TRBV5-1 TGCGCCAGCAGCTCCCCAAACGAGCAGTACTTC CASSSPNEQYF
few 15 - TRBJ2-3 TRBV12-3/TRBV12-4 TGTGCCAGCAGTTTAGCGGGGGCTCGTGGAGATACGCAGTATTTT CASSLAGARGDTQYF
- 15 TRBD1 TRBJ1-2 TRBV7-8 TGTGCCAGCAGCTCACAGGGGGCCGGGGGCTATGGCTACACCTTC CASSSQGAGGYGYTF
- 13 - TRBJ2-7 TRBV7-9 TGTGCCAGCAGCTTAGCTTCCCCCTACGAGCAGTACTTC CASSLASPYEQYF
- 14 - TRBJ1-1 TRBV7-3 TGTGCCAGCAGCTTAAGCGGTTGGAGCACTGAAGCTTTCTTT CASSLSGWSTEAFF
few 15 - TRBJ2-3 TRBV2 TGTGCCAGCAGTGAAAGTGGGCAGTCAGGAGATACGCAGTATTTT CASSESGQSGDTQYF
- 16 TRBD1 TRBJ2-5 TRBV7-3 TGTGCCAGCAGCTGCTTGCCGGGACAGGGTCCAGAGACCCAGTACTTC CASSCLPGQGPETQYF
once 14 TRBD1 TRBJ1-5 TRBV20-1 TGCAGTGCTAGAGAGGGGTCAGGGGGTCAGCCCCAGCATTTT CSAREGSGGQPQHF
- 14 - TRBJ2-3 TRBV20-1 TGCAGTGCTAGGTTCTTAATGACTACAGATACGCAGTATTTT CSARFLMTTDTQYF
many 15 TRBD2 TRBJ2-7 TRBV12-3/TRBV12-4 TGTGCCAGCAGTCAGACTAGCGGTCTGGCCTACGAGCAGTACTTC CASSQTSGLAYEQYF
- 16 TRBD1 TRBJ1-5 TRBV4-1 TGCGCCAGCAGCCAACGGGACAGGGGAGGCGAGCAGCCCCAGCATTTT CASSQRDRGGEQPQHF
few 15 - TRBJ1-2 TRBV2 TGTGCCAGCAGGTTATTGGAAAGCCAAGGCTATGGCTACACCTTC CASRLLESQGYGYTF
many 15 - TRBJ2-7 TRBV7-2 TGTGCCTCCAGCAGGGGAGGCTCCGATTTCTACGAGCAGTACTTC CASSRGGSDFYEQYF
few 13 - TRBJ1-2 TRBV7-2 TGTGCCAGCAGCTTAGGGCACAGCTATGGCTACACCTTC CASSLGHSYGYTF
few 12 TRBD1 TRBJ1-1 TRBV27 TGTGCCAGTTACAGGGGGAACACTGAAGCTTTCTTT CASYRGNTEAFF
- 13 - TRBJ1-5 TRBV20-1 TGCAGTGCTCCAACAGGGTTGCGGCAGCCCCAGCATTTT CSAPTGLRQPQHF
many 14 TRBD2 TRBJ2-7 TRBV29-1 TGCAGCGTTGAAGGGGCCTTACTAGCGAATGAGCAGTACTTC CSVEGALLANEQYF